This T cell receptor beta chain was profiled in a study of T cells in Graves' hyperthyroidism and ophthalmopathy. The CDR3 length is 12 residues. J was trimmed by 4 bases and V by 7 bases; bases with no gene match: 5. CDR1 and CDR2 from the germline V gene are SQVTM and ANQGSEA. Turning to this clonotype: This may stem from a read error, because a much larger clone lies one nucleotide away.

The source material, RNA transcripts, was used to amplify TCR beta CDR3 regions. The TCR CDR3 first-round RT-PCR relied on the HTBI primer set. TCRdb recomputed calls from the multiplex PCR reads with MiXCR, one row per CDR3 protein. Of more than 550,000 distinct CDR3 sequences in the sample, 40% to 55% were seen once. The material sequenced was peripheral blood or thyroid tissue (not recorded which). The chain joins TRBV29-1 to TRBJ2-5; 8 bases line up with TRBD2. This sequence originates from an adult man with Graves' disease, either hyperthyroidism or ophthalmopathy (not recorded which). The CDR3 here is CSAGAGVETQYF. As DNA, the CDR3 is TGCAGCGCCGGAGCGGGAGTAGAGACCCAGTACTTC.